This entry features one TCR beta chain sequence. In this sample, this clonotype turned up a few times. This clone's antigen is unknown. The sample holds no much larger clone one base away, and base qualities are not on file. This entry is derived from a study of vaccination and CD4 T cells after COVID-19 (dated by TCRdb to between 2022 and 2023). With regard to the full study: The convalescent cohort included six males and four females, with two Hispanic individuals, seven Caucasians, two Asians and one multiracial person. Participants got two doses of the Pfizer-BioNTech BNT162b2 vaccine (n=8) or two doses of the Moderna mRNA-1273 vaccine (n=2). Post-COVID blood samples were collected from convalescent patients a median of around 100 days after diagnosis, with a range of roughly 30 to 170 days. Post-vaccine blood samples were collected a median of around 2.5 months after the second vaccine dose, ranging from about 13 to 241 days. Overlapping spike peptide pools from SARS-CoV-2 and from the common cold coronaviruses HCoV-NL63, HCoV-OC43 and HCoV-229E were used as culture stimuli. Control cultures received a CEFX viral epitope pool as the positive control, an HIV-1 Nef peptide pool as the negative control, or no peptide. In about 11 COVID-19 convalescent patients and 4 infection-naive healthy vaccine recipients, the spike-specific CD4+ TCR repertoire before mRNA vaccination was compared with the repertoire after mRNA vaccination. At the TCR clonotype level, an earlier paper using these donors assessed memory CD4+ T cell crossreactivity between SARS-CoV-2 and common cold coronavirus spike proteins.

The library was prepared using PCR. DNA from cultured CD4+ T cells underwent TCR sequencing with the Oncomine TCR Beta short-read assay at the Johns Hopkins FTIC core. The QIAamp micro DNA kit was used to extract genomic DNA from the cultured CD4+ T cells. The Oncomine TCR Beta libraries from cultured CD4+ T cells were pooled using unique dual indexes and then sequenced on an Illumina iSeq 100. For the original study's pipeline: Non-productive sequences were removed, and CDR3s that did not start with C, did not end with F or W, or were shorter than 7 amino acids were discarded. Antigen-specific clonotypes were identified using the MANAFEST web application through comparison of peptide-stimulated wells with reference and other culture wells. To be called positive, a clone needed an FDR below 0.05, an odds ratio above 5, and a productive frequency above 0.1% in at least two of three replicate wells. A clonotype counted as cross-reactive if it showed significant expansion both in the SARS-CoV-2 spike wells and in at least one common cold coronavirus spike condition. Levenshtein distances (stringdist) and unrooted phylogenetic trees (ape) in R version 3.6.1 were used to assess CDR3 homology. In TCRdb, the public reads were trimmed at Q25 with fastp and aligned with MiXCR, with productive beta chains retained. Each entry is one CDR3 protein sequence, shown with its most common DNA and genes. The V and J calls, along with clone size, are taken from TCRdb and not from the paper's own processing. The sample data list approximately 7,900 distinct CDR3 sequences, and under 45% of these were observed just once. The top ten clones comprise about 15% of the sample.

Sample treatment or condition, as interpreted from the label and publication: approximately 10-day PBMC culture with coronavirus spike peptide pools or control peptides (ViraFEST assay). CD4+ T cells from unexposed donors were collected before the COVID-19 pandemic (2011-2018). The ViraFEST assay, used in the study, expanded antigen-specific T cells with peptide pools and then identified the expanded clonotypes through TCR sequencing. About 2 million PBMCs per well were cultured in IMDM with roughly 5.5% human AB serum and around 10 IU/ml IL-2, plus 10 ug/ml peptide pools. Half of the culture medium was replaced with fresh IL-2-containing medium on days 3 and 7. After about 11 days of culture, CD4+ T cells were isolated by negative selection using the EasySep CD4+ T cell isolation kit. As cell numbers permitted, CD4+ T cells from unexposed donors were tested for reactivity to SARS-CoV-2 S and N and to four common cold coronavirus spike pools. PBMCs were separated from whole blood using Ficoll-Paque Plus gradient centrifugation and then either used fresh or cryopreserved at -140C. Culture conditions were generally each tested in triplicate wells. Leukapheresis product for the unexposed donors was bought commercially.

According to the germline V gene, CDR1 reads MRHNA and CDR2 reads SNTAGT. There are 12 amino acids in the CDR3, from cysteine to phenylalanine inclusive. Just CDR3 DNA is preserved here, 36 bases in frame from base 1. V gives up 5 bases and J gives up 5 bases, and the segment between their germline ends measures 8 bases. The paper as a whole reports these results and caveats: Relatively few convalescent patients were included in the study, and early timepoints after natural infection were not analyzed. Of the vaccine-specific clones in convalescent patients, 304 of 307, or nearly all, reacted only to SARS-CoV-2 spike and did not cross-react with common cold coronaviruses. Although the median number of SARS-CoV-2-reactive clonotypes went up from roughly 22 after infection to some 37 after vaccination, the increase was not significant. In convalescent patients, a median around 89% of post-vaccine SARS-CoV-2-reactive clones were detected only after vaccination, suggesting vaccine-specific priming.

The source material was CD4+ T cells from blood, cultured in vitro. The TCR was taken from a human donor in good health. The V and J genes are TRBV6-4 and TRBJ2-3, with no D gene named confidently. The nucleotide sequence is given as TGTGCCAGCAGTCCCACGGGAGATACGCAGTATTTT. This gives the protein CASSPTGDTQYF.